The sequence of this T cell receptor beta chain was determined in a study of shared clonotypes between healthy human individuals (TCRdb year 2020). Study-wide context: Three men and a couple of women, aged 18 to 49 years, made up the cohort. For each donor, three plates each were used for CD4 naive and CD4 memory, two plates were used for CD8 naive, and one plate was used for CD8 memory. The study deeply sequenced blood TCR repertoires of about five healthy adults to estimate repertoire size and the extent of clonotype sharing between individuals. To increase sequencing depth and limit assay-specific biases, different laboratories used diverse techniques to prepare libraries and sequence TCR repertoires. Per donor, leukapheresis produced somewhere between about 0.9 and 9.5 billion PBMCs.

What the work shows at the level of the full study, not this receptor alone: Naive subsets generally had larger estimated clonotype richness than memory subsets did. Because the study included a small number of donors, the genetic and exposure-history diversity represented was limited. Clonotypes shared by all four sorted-subset donors showed higher generation probabilities than non-shared clonotypes. Only blood was sampled, and tissue TCR repertoires likely differ from those in blood. About 4.5% of naive CD4, 3.5% of naive CD8, 2.3% of memory CD4, and 0.4% of memory CD8 clonotypes were shared across a handful of donors. Based on pairwise subsampling, the degree of clonotype sharing among donors was expected to be affected by sequencing depth. Even with the large sequencing depth, rarefaction of the sorted-subset datasets indicated that sequencing was incomplete.

In regard to this clone: It lacks a known antigen. No base quality values were provided; no much bigger clone lies one nucleotide off.

Including the terminal cysteine and phenylalanine, the CDR3 comprises 15 residues. Solely the CDR3 DNA is kept, with 45 bases framed from the first base. V loses 2 bases, J loses 0 bases, and the germline ends lie 8 bases apart. The germline V gene (reference sequence) provides CDR1 LNHDA and CDR2 SQIVND. Using the deep immunoSEQ assay, multiplex PCR amplified TCR CDR3 regions from genomic DNA. Extracted genomic DNA from each cell subset was spread evenly across all wells of several immunoSEQ 96-well plates, with each plate serving as a replicate. For sorted subsets, each replicate PCR was loaded with approximately 0.2 ug genomic DNA, equivalent to approximately 27,000 T cell genomes. The purified libraries were quantified using a Qubit 3.0 fluorometer, sized with a Bioanalyzer 2100, and then quantified again using the KAPA Library Quantification kit. A separate single-read 150-cycle Illumina NextSeq 550 flow cell was used to sequence each immunoSEQ 96-well plate. Concerning the study's data processing: Because the immunoSEQ output included only junctional sequences and no quality scores, the filtering could not be the same as the filtering used for full-length reads. Sequences were annotated with PyIR, a Python wrapper for IgBLAST v1.9, and V/J genes and CDR3 were assigned using IMGT germline references. Reads were filtered out if the reads had weak V/J assignments (E-value above 1e-6), no CDR3, stop codons, out-of-frame junctions, or ambiguous translated residues. A V3J clonotype was defined by an identical inferred V gene, J gene, and CDR3 amino acid sequence. To compute the percentage overlap between repertoires, the number of shared unique clonotypes was divided by the size of the smaller repertoire. Richness of each repertoire was evaluated using RTK rarefaction, the Chao1 estimator, and Recon v2.1 estimates of unobserved clonotypes. Generation probabilities for all TCRbeta clonotypes obtained by the gDNA method from a handful of donors were computed using OLGA. TCRdb provides this immuneACCESS table in a form limited to in-frame rearrangements. Some clones are lacking; in checked studies, under half of them reflect an unresolved V gene, and why the rest are absent is not known. The DNA gave D and trimming, while V, J and clone size come from that table. The sample records around 750,000 clones, under 80% of which are singletons. The top ten hold roughly 1.7% of the sample.

The donors were healthy, HIV-negative adults with no recently reported acute infections or vaccinations. Only Caucasian adults living in Nashville, Tennessee, USA were represented among the donors. Magnetic negative selection was used to enrich CD4+ T cells, after which naive cells were positively selected on CD45RA and the negative fraction became the memory subset. After blood collection by leukapheresis, PBMCs were isolated using Ficoll-Histopaque density gradient centrifugation and then cryopreserved in the vapor phase of liquid nitrogen. Analytical flow cytometry was used to check the purity and quantity of every magnetically sorted T cell population. Genomic DNA was isolated from every sorted fraction and measured by UV absorbance on a Nanodrop 2000c.

Recombination joined TRBV19 with TRBJ1-3; no D gene call is confident. The receptor's source is a woman in her thirties in good health. Sequencing input: memory CD4+ T cells sorted from blood. Interpreted using the paper, the cell subset or site label stands for: CD45RA-negative fraction. The nucleotides read TGTGCCAGTAGTATATCGACGGACTCTGGAAACACCATATATTTT. Translated, it reads CASSISTDSGNTIYF.